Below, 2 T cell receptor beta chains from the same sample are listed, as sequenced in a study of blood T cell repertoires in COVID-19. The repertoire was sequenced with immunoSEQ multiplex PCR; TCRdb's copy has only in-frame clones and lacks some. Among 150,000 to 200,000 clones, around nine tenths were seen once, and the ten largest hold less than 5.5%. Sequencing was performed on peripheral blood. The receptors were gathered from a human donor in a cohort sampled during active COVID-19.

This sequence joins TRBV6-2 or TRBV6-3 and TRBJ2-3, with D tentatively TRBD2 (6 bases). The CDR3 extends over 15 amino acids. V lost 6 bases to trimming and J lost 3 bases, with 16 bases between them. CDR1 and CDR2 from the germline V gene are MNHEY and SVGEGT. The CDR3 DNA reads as TGTGCCAGCAGCCGACGACTAGGACATACAGATACGCAGTATTTT. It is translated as CASSRRLGHTDTQYF.

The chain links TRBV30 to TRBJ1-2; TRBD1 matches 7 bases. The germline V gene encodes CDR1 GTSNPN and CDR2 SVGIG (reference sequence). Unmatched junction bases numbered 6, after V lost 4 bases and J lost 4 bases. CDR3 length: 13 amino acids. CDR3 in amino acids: CAWNGGGGYGYTF. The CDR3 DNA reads TGTGCCTGGAACGGAGGGGGCGGCTATGGCTACACCTTC.